Listed here are 27 T cell receptor beta chains from one sample, sequenced in a study of control samples from healthy donors and cancer patients (dated by TCRdb to 2020 to 2021). Library creation used the immunoSEQ multiplex PCR assay. TCRdb took this table from immuneACCESS and kept in-frame rearrangements with V and J called. Such tables lack part of the clones; where checked against another copy, unresolved V genes explain under half of the gap, and the rest is unexplained. A total of 64,000 or so clones appear in this sample, more than 85% of them only once. The ten biggest clones cover less than 2% of the sample. Specimen: PBMCs. These receptors were taken from a man aged 40-49 years with colorectal cancer.

The V gene is TRBV5-6, the J gene TRBJ2-7; either TRBD1 or TRBD2 may fit D (6 bases each). The CDR3 length is 16 residues. Between the trimmed V and J ends, which lost 0 bases and 3 bases, there was a span of 16 bases. CDR1 and CDR2 from the germline V gene are SGHDT and YYEEEE. In DNA form, the CDR3 reads TGTGCCAGCAGCTTGGGTTCGGGGGCAGGCGTCTACGAGCAGTACTTC. Amino acids: CASSLGSGAGVYEQYF. Supplemented by reference TRBV5-6 and TRBJ2-7, the full variable domain reads DAGVTQSPTHLIKTRGQQVTLRCSPKSGHDTVSWYQQALGQGPQFIFQYYEEEERQRGNFPDRFSGHQFPNYSSELNVNALLLGDSALYLCASSLGSGAGVYEQYFGPGTRLTVT.

This chain joins TRBV12-3 or TRBV12-4 and TRBJ1-4; no clear D gene. The CDR3 length is 12 residues. Deletions cut 2 bases from V and 8 bases from J, with 6 bases between. This CDR3 reads CASSLTGEKLFF. CDR3 sequence (DNA): TGTGCCAGCAGTTTAACCGGCGAAAAACTGTTTTTT.

This clone was seen more than once but under ten times. This rearrangement joins TRBV28 to TRBJ2-7; TRBD1 is a possible D gene (6 bases). Trimming removed 6 bases at V and 0 bases at J, with 15 bases between. CDR3 length equals 15 residues. In germline, CDR1 is MDHEN, CDR2 SYDVKM. CDR3: CASSEDSQTSYEQYF. The CDR3 nucleotides read TGTGCCAGCAGCGAGGACAGTCAAACCTCCTACGAGCAGTACTTC.

This clone showed up just once. The chain is built from TRBV6-5 and TRBJ1-2, with D possibly being TRBD1 (5 bases). V was clipped by 5 bases and J by 8 bases, with 12 bases between them. The CDR3 is 12 residues long. CDR1 is MNHEY and CDR2 is SVGAGI in the germline V gene. The CDR3 spells CASSPTVKGYTF. For the CDR3, the DNA is TGTGCCAGCAGTCCGACAGTGAAAGGCTACACCTTC.

CDR3 coding DNA: TGCAGTGCCAGTGAGGGGGCCGCGACTGAAGCTTTCTTT. Residues: CSASEGAATEAFF. The V gene is TRBV20-1, the J gene TRBJ1-1; 7 bases match TRBD1. CDR3 length equals 13 residues. J lost 5 bases, V lost 6 bases, and 9 bases had no gene match. Germline lookup yields CDR1 DFQATT and CDR2 SNEGSKA (reference sequence).

This chain connects TRBV6-2 or TRBV6-3 to TRBJ2-5; the match to TRBD2 covers 7 bases. With V trimmed by 5 bases and J by 4 bases, 4 bases remained unmatched. Germline loops: CDR1 MNHEY, CDR2 SVGEGT. CDR3 size: 13 residues. CDR3 DNA: TGTGCCAGCAGTCGGGGGGAAGGAGAGACCCAGTACTTC. Protein: CASSRGEGETQYF.

This sequence joins TRBV3-1 (or the pseudogene TRBV3-2) and TRBJ2-4, with TRBD2 as a possible D gene (5 bases). The CDR3 is 15 amino acids. The germline V gene has CDR1 LGHDT and CDR2 YNNKEL (reference sequence). V dropped 1 base and J dropped 7 bases, with 14 bases sitting between them. CDR3 protein: CASSQADSLGNIQYF. CDR3 sequence (DNA): TGTGCCAGCAGCCAAGCGGACTCTCTCGGGAACATTCAGTACTTC.

V usage is TRBV13 and J usage is TRBJ1-1; a weak D match, TRBD1 (5 bases). The CDR3 length is 17 residues. Trimming took off 4 bases at V and 0 bases at J, with 18 bases between the two ends. The germline V gene has CDR1 PRHDT and CDR2 FYEKMQ (reference sequence). The CDR3 DNA follows: TGTGCCAGCAGCTCGCAGGGATCCAGGAGCATGAACACTGAAGCTTTCTTT. Translation gives CASSSQGSRSMNTEAFF.

This clone was seen only once. The V and J genes are TRBV9 and TRBJ2-4; TRBD2 might be the D (6 bases). This CDR3 comprises 15 residues. Per germline, CDR1 SGDLS and CDR2 YYNGEE. Trimming took 0 bases from V and 9 from J, leaving 16 bases between them. The CDR3 coding sequence is TGTGCCAGCAGCGTAGCGGGGGATGGGGTCGGCATTCAGTACTTC. This translates into CASSVAGDGVGIQYF. Filled out from reference TRBV9 and TRBJ2-4, the complete variable domain reads DSGVTQTPKHLITATGQRVTLRCSPRSGDLSVYWYQQSLDQGLQFLIQYYNGEERAKGNILERFSAQQFPDLHSELNLSSLELGDSALYFCASSVAGDGVGIQYFGAGTRLSVL.

This chain uses TRBV3-1 (or the pseudogene TRBV3-2) with TRBJ1-1; TRBD1 matches at 12 bases. The CDR3 is 17 residues long. CDR1 is LGHDT and CDR2 is YNNKEL in the germline V gene (reference sequence). The junction had 7 bases not matched to a gene; V was cut back by 4 bases and J by 1 base. CDR3 in DNA: TGTGCCAGCAGCCCTCAACCGGGACAGGGGGCGAACACTGAAGCTTTCTTT. Translated: CASSPQPGQGANTEAFF.

This clone has a single count. This CDR3 reads CASSTAGTGGYGYTF. The CDR3 DNA is TGTGCCAGCAGCACAGCCGGGACAGGGGGCTATGGCTACACCTTC. The chain joins TRBV9 to TRBJ1-2; 11 nucleotides match TRBD1. After removal of 4 bases from V and 4 bases from J, the junction contained 6 bases not matched to a gene. Germline V gives CDR1 SGDLS, CDR2 YYNGEE. CDR3 length: 15 amino acids.

The count of this clone is one. The J gene is TRBJ1-4, the V gene TRBV2, with 7 positions matching TRBD1. This CDR3 is 13 amino acids long. V lost 6 bases, J lost 3 bases, and 1 base stayed unmatched. Germline CDR1 reads SNHLY; CDR2 reads FYNNEI. The CDR3 is CASRQGSNEKLFF. The CDR3 coding sequence is TGTGCCAGCAGACAGGGGTCTAATGAAAAACTGTTTTTT.

J is TRBJ1-1 and V is TRBV7-8; TRBD1 aligns across 7 bases. The CDR3 is 17 residues long. J lost 2 bases, V lost 3 bases, and 12 bases had no gene match. Germline assignment: CDR1 SGHVS and CDR2 FQNEAQ. CDR3 sequence (DNA): TGTGCCAGCAGCTTGCGGACAGGAACTGGGATAAACACTGAAGCTTTCTTT. Protein sequence: CASSLRTGTGINTEAFF. The full variable domain, rest sourced from reference TRBV7-8 and TRBJ1-1, is GAGVSQSPRYKVAKRGQDVALRCDPISGHVSLFWYQQALGQGPEFLTYFQNEAQLDKSGLPSDRFFAERPEGSVSTLKIQRTQQEDSAVYLCASSLRTGTGINTEAFFGQGTRLTVV.

This rearrangement joins TRBV7-2 to TRBJ2-3; 10 positions agree with TRBD1. Losses at the gene ends were 4 bases for V and 4 bases for J; bases not matched to a gene: 14. Germline V CDR1 and CDR2: SGHTA, FQGNSA. This CDR3 comprises 18 residues. CDR3 nucleotide sequence: TGTGCCAGCAGCTACCGCTATCTCCGAGACAGGGGGCCAGATACGCAGTATTTT. Its translation: CASSYRYLRDRGPDTQYF. Complete variable domain (other parts from reference TRBV7-2 and TRBJ2-3): GAGVSQSPSNKVTEKGKDVELRCDPISGHTALYWYRQSLGQGLEFLIYFQGNSAPDKSGLPSDRFSAERTGGSVSTLTIQRTQQEDSAVYLCASSYRYLRDRGPDTQYFGPGTRLTVL.

V is TRBV27 and J is TRBJ1-6; D ambiguous. The CDR3 has 17 residues. Per the germline V gene, CDR1 is MNHEY and CDR2 is SMNVEV (reference sequence). The ends were cut back, 2 bases at V and 0 bases at J, with 11 bases in the middle. CDR3 in DNA: TGTGCCAGCAGTTTAGGGGTGTCAAGCTCCTATAATTCACCCCTCCACTTT. It translates to CASSLGVSSSYNSPLHF.

V usage is TRBV21-1 and J usage is TRBJ2-1; the table's D call, TRBD1, was not checked against the DNA. TRBV21-1 is a documented pseudogene. The CDR3 is 16 residues long. The CDR3 nucleotides read TGTGCCAGCAGCCAGACGGACAGGGTTTCCTACAATGAGCAGTTCTTC. It specifies CASSQTDRVSYNEQFF.

The chain couples TRBV30 to TRBJ2-5, with D possibly TRBD1 on 5 matching bases. Germline V gene lookup returns CDR1 GTSNPN and CDR2 SVGIG (reference sequence). Trimming cost V 0 bases and J 8 bases, with 13 bases left between them. This CDR3 has 13 amino acids. The chain's CDR3 is CAWSVQDRGTQYF. DNA of the CDR3: TGTGCCTGGAGTGTACAGGATAGAGGAACCCAGTACTTC.

V is TRBV30 and J is TRBJ1-6; TRBD1 matches 7 bases. The junction had 6 bases not matched to a gene; V was cut back by 5 bases and J by 8 bases. Germline CDR1 reads GTSNPN; CDR2 reads SVGIG (reference sequence). CDR3 size: 13 residues. CDR3 DNA: TGTGCCTGGGGGGACAGATCCGATTCACCCCTCCACTTT. Translating it yields CAWGDRSDSPLHF.

This clone has just one count. This chain uses TRBV19 with TRBJ1-1; 10 bases match TRBD1. CDR1 LNHDA and CDR2 SQIVND come from the germline V gene (reference sequence). The V and J ends lost 1 base and 5 bases, in that order; junction bases with no gene match: 4. The CDR3 runs 15 residues. The CDR3 DNA reads as TGTGCCAGTAGTATAGGGGGACAGGGGTCGACTGAAGCTTTCTTT. This gives the protein CASSIGGQGSTEAFF.

This chain connects TRBV4-2 to TRBJ2-3; the D gene is possibly TRBD2 (5 bases). Germline CDR1 LGHNA, CDR2 YNFKEQ. The CDR3 loop spans 16 amino acids. V lost 0 bases, J lost 0 bases, and 10 bases lay in between. CDR3 sequence: CASSQDSGKSTDTQYF. CDR3 nucleotides: TGTGCCAGCAGCCAAGATTCGGGAAAAAGCACAGATACGCAGTATTTT.

This sequence joins TRBV14 and TRBJ1-2; D is perhaps TRBD1 (5 bases). V shed 4 bases and J shed 7 bases, with 13 bases lying between them. CDR1 is SGHDN and CDR2 is FVKESK in the germline V gene. The CDR3 length is 13 residues. In DNA form, the CDR3 reads TGTGCCAGCAGCCTTGGGACCGTCGCTGGCTACACCTTC. It specifies CASSLGTVAGYTF. The full variable domain, its missing parts supplied by reference TRBV14 and TRBJ1-2, is EAGVTQFPSHSVIEKGQTVTLRCDPISGHDNLYWYRRVMGKEIKFLLHFVKESKQDESGMPNNRFLAERTGGTYSTLKVQPAELEDSGVYFCASSLGTVAGYTFGSGTRLTVV.

The rearrangement uses TRBV3-1 (or the pseudogene TRBV3-2) and TRBJ1-5, with D uncertain. Germline CDR1 and CDR2: LGHDT and YNNKEL (reference sequence). The V end was cut by 0 bases, the J end by 15 bases, with 12 bases between. The CDR3 length is 12 residues. The CDR3 reads CASSQDAKGLHF. The CDR3 DNA is TGTGCCAGCAGCCAAGACGCCAAGGGTTTGCATTTT.

The CDR3 spells CASSTGVSSYEQYF. CDR3 nucleotide sequence: TGTGCCAGTAGTACAGGCGTCAGCTCCTACGAGCAGTACTTC. This chain links TRBV19 with TRBJ2-7; D remains ambiguous. V was trimmed by 4 bases and J by 0 bases, leaving 10 bases between them. Germline V lookup: CDR1 LNHDA, CDR2 SQIVND (reference sequence). This CDR3 region has 14 residues. Looking up the rest from reference TRBV19 and TRBJ2-7 gives the full variable domain: DGGITQSPKYLFRKEGQNVTLSCEQNLNHDAMYWYRQDPGQGLRLIYYSQIVNDFQKGDIAEGYSVSREKKESFPLTVTSAQKNPTAFYLCASSTGVSSYEQYFGPGTRLTVT.

The J gene is TRBJ1-1, the V gene TRBV19; D gene ambiguous. This CDR3 has 16 amino acids. V gave up 8 bases and J gave up 0 bases, with 19 bases separating them. Germline values: CDR1 LNHDA, CDR2 SQIVND (reference sequence). In nucleotides, the CDR3 is TGTGCCAGTGGTGATTTAACTCTCCTGATGAACACTGAAGCTTTCTTT. It yields the protein CASGDLTLLMNTEAFF.

As DNA, the CDR3 is TGTGCCAGCAGTTCCTTCGCCGGGATGCCGAACACCGGGGAGCTGTTTTTT. Translation: CASSSFAGMPNTGELFF. The chain couples TRBV27 to TRBJ2-2, with D possibly TRBD2 on 5 matching bases. The CDR3 covers 17 residues. Deletions cut 4 bases from V and 0 bases from J, with 15 bases between. Germline CDR1 MNHEY, CDR2 SMNVEV (reference sequence).

This clone was detected once. The rearrangement links TRBV12-3 or TRBV12-4 to TRBJ2-7, with TRBD2 as a possible D gene (5 bases). V was shortened by 5 bases and J by 5 bases, with 13 bases between the two germline ends. CDR3 size: 13 residues. Here the CDR3 reads CASSPPGENEQYF. Here the CDR3 DNA reads TGTGCCAGCAGTCCGCCCGGGGAGAACGAGCAGTACTTC.

This clone appeared a single time. The rearrangement uses TRBV19 and TRBJ1-2; D not certain. V dropped 6 bases and J dropped 8 bases, with 13 bases sitting between them. Germline lookup yields CDR1 LNHDA and CDR2 SQIVND (reference sequence). The CDR3 totals 12 residues. The CDR3 bases are TGTGCCAGTAGCACCTTTAAAGGCGGCTACACCTTC. Protein sequence: CASSTFKGGYTF. Full variable domain (missing parts from reference TRBV19 and TRBJ1-2): DGGITQSPKYLFRKEGQNVTLSCEQNLNHDAMYWYRQDPGQGLRLIYYSQIVNDFQKGDIAEGYSVSREKKESFPLTVTSAQKNPTAFYLCASSTFKGGYTFGSGTRLTVV.